This is a list of T cell receptor beta chains from one sample in a study of T cell responses to AZD1222 COVID-19 vaccine. Some clones are missing from TCRdb's copy, which holds only in-frame ones; the method was immunoSEQ multiplex PCR. Found here are 150,000 to 200,000 clones, approximately 92% of them singletons; the top ten hold 1% to 1.5%. This material consisted of peripheral blood, taken on day 0 of AZD1222 vaccination. The receptors were sampled from an adult in good health. The CDR3 runs from the conserved cysteine through the conserved F or W. Fields, in order: clone size, J gene, V gene, CDR3 protein. Clone sizes are given selectively: once, few, many, or a class where the clone is expanded.

clone_size: NA; j_call: TRBJ1-6; v_call: TRBV27; cdr3_aa: CASSLGGQLVLHF
clone_size: NA; j_call: TRBJ1-5; v_call: TRBV4-2; cdr3_aa: CASSQDNKGNQPQHF
clone_size: NA; j_call: TRBJ2-7; v_call: TRBV9; cdr3_aa: CASSPSGGRSYEQYF
clone_size: NA; j_call: TRBJ1-2; v_call: TRBV5-1; cdr3_aa: CASRGGTGPFVPYGYTF
clone_size: NA; j_call: TRBJ1-3; v_call: TRBV5-1; cdr3_aa: CASKRGTGNTIYF
clone_size: NA; j_call: TRBJ1-1; v_call: TRBV28; cdr3_aa: CASSLEGAEAFF
clone_size: few; j_call: TRBJ1-6; v_call: TRBV18; cdr3_aa: CAGKARGNNSPLHF
clone_size: once; j_call: TRBJ2-5; v_call: TRBV3-1/TRBV3-2; cdr3_aa: CASSRETQYF
clone_size: NA; j_call: TRBJ1-4; v_call: TRBV7-8; cdr3_aa: CASSVGTGGNEKLFF
clone_size: once; j_call: TRBJ1-1; v_call: TRBV15; cdr3_aa: CATSRDLMNTEAFF
clone_size: NA; j_call: TRBJ1-4; v_call: TRBV7-9; cdr3_aa: CASSPRALNEKLFF
clone_size: NA; j_call: TRBJ2-3; v_call: TRBV29-1; cdr3_aa: CSVGTGADTQYF
clone_size: NA; j_call: TRBJ2-3; v_call: TRBV5-1; cdr3_aa: CASSLRGGRDTQYF
clone_size: once; j_call: TRBJ1-1; v_call: TRBV3-1/TRBV3-2; cdr3_aa: CASSQDIGFWRTEAFF
clone_size: NA; j_call: TRBJ1-1; v_call: TRBV9; cdr3_aa: CASSPGRVNTEAFF
clone_size: NA; j_call: TRBJ1-2; v_call: TRBV7-9; cdr3_aa: CASSLVQAGYTF
clone_size: NA; j_call: TRBJ2-7; v_call: TRBV6-5; cdr3_aa: CASSYSIRAASYEQYF
clone_size: NA; j_call: TRBJ1-4; v_call: TRBV13; cdr3_aa: CASSSSVSNEKLFF
clone_size: NA; j_call: TRBJ1-3; v_call: TRBV4-3; cdr3_aa: CASSQSGSSGNTIYF
clone_size: NA; j_call: TRBJ1-2; v_call: TRBV5-5; cdr3_aa: CATGSPFGQINGYTF
clone_size: NA; j_call: TRBJ1-5; v_call: TRBV7-9; cdr3_aa: CASSLGSYSNQPQHF
clone_size: NA; j_call: TRBJ1-2; v_call: TRBV5-1; cdr3_aa: CASSERTGGSSGYTF
clone_size: once; j_call: TRBJ1-2; v_call: TRBV9; cdr3_aa: CASSGSGDRGRYGYTF
clone_size: NA; j_call: TRBJ2-5; v_call: TRBV19; cdr3_aa: CASSILGKQETQYF
clone_size: few; j_call: TRBJ1-5; v_call: TRBV6-5; cdr3_aa: CASSTGQLKGGPQHF
clone_size: NA; j_call: TRBJ1-5; v_call: TRBV6-2/TRBV6-3; cdr3_aa: CASSYFRGGQISPQHF
clone_size: NA; j_call: TRBJ1-2; v_call: TRBV3-1/TRBV3-2; cdr3_aa: CASSQDFPRGQFYGYTF
clone_size: NA; j_call: TRBJ2-5; v_call: TRBV30; cdr3_aa: CAWSKQGEETQYF
clone_size: NA; j_call: TRBJ2-7; v_call: TRBV7-2; cdr3_aa: CASSLDVGFDEQYF
clone_size: NA; j_call: TRBJ1-1; v_call: TRBV5-1; cdr3_aa: CASSLLLGQGAFF
clone_size: NA; j_call: TRBJ2-5; v_call: TRBV18; cdr3_aa: CASSPTGTQETQYF